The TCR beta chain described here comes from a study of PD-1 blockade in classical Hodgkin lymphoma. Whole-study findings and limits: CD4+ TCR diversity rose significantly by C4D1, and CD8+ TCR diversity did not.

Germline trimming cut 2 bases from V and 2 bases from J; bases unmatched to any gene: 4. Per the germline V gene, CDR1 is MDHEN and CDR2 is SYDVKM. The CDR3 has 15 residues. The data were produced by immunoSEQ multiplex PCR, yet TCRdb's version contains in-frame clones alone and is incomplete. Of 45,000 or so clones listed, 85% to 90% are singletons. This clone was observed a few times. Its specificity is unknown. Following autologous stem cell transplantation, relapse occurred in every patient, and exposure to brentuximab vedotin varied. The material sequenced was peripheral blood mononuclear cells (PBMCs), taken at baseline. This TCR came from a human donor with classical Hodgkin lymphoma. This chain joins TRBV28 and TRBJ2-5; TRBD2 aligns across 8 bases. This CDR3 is CASSLRGGTQETQYF. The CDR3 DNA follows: TGTGCCAGCAGTTTACGGGGGGGGACTCAAGAGACCCAGTACTTC.